This TCR beta chain was found in a study of OX40 agonist ivuxolimab in advanced cancers. Regarding the complete study: Ivuxolimab was an agonistic, fully human IgG2 monoclonal antibody directed against OX40 (CD134), a costimulatory receptor. Intravenous ivuxolimab was administered to patients every 2 weeks at six dose levels: 0.01, 0.1, 0.3, 1.5, 3 and 10 mg/kg. Of the roughly 54 dose-escalation patients, hepatocellular carcinoma was present in about 20, melanoma in roughly 15, renal cell carcinoma in 9 and head and neck cancer in 9. A male proportion of approximately 83% and a mean age of approximately 61 years, ranging from about 20 to 79, were recorded for the dose-escalation cohort. Prior anti-PD-1, anti-PD-L1 or anti-CTLA-4 therapy was permitted, and approximately 41% of dose-escalation patients had received checkpoint inhibitors. Partial responses occurred in three dose-escalation patients, of whom one had hepatocellular carcinoma and two had cutaneous melanoma. The purpose of peripheral TCRbeta sequencing was to test whether ivuxolimab changed TCR sequence diversity and led to clonal T-cell expansion. The monotherapy dose-escalation portion (N of about 49 patients) of the phase I ivuxolimab trial is reported in the paper. Broader findings and caveats from the paper: Low levels of normalized T-cell clonal expansion were also seen in some nonresponding patients. In the 0.1-3.0 mg/kg groups, partial responders were among the patients with the lowest normalized peripheral clonal expansion, particularly in CD8+ T cells. Antigen specificity was not determined for the clonally expanded peripheral T cells. At doses from 0.1 to 3.0 mg/kg, clonal expansion was seen in both CD4+ and CD8+ blood T cells between baseline and week 6. On average, CD8+ T cells showed more expanded clones than CD4+ T cells after ivuxolimab.

Genomic DNA was extracted from sorted cells for sequencing of the TCRbeta CDR3 region. TCRbeta CDR3 regions were sequenced using the immunoSEQ Assay. TCRdb holds this immuneACCESS table with in-frame rearrangements only. Some clones are missing; in checked studies, unresolved V genes explain under half, and the rest has no known cause. Across this sample there are some 15,000 clones, with roughly 79% seen only once. Under 35% of the sample is in the top ten clones. The count of this clone is one. Its antigen remains unidentified. No base-level quality is on record; no much larger clone is a single base apart. The trial excluded patients who had a history of autoimmune disease or who were on systemic immunosuppression. Peripheral blood for TCR sequencing was collected from all dose cohorts at baseline, on cycle 4 day 1, and on cycle 7 day 1. Samples were obtained from an open-label, multicenter, first-in-human phase I dose-escalation trial of ivuxolimab. The trial enrolled adults with locally advanced or metastatic head and neck squamous cell, hepatocellular, melanoma or renal cell carcinoma. Before TCR sequencing, CD4+ T cells and CD8+ T cells were sorted from peripheral blood as separate populations.

From cysteine to phenylalanine, the CDR3 is 12 amino acids long. The only DNA kept is the CDR3, 36 bases in frame from the first base. Trimming removed 2 bases from V and 6 bases from J, leaving 6 bases between the germline ends. Per the germline V gene, KGHSY is the CDR1 and FQNENV is the CDR2. The rearranged chain carries TRBV16 and TRBJ2-3, with the D gene uncertain. This clonotype originated in an adult with an advanced solid tumor such as melanoma, head and neck, liver or kidney cancer. The sequenced sample was CD4+ or CD8+ T cells sorted from blood, obtained in a trial of the OX40 agonist ivuxolimab. The nucleotides are TGTGCCAGCAGCCAAATCTCCGATACGCAGTATTTT. Its translation reads: CASSQISDTQYF. The CDR3, completed at both ends by the reference TRBV16 and TRBJ2-3 genes, gives the full variable domain GEEVAQTPKHLVRGEGQKAKLYCAPIKGHSYVFWYQQVLKNEFKFLISFQNENVFDETGMPKERFSAKCLPNSPCSLEIQATKLEDSAVYFCASSQISDTQYFGPGTRLTVL.